This TCR beta chain was retrieved from a study of identical twins. General study findings and limits: Its conclusions, products of cross-sectional statistical analysis, did not come from following the same donors.

Turning to this clonotype: Its antigen is not known.

CDR1 SGHDN and CDR2 FVKESK come from the germline V gene. This CDR3 is built from 13 residues. V lost 4 bases and J lost 0, with 7 bases in between. MiXCR, run by TCRdb on the 5' RACE reads, gives a single entry per CDR3 protein. Here the sample spans more than 200,000 distinct CDR3 sequences, approximately 9% being singletons. The V gene is TRBV14, the J gene TRBJ2-7; D is ambiguous. The source material was memory (CD45RO+) T cells sorted from blood. The receptor was isolated from a woman between 18 and 29 years old in good health. CDR3 sequence (DNA): TGTGCCAGCAGCCCCCGGAACTCCTACGAGCAGTACTTC. Protein product: CASSPRNSYEQYF.